One and the same sample provided the 3 T cell receptor beta chains below, sequenced in a study of technical replicates of blood from a few donors. The method was immunoSEQ multiplex PCR; TCRdb's version includes in-frame clones alone and lacks a portion of them. The sample lists 60,000 to 95,000 clones, 91% occurring once. Material for sequencing was T cells isolated from PBMCs. These receptors were taken from a human donor in good health. Some clones in this sample may be carry-over from other donors' samples.

CDR3 amino acids: CASRTLAGWAGELFF. CDR3 in DNA: TGTGCCAGCAGGACCCTAGCGGGGTGGGCCGGGGAGCTGTTTTTT. The J gene is TRBJ2-2, the V gene TRBV2; TRBD2 matches 9 bases. Unmatched junction bases numbered 8, after V lost 6 bases and J lost 6 bases. The CDR3 contains 15 residues. Germline lookup yields CDR1 SNHLY and CDR2 FYNNEI.

The chain links TRBV7-2 to TRBJ1-2; TRBD1 matches at 10 bases. Germline values: CDR1 SGHTA, CDR2 FQGNSA. The V and J ends lost 5 bases and 6 bases, in that order; junction bases with no gene match: 3. CDR3 size: 13 residues. The CDR3 sequence is CASSRDRGDGYTF. DNA for the CDR3: TGTGCCAGCAGCCGGGACAGGGGAGATGGCTACACCTTC.

The chain recombines TRBV10-1 with TRBJ2-1, with 12 bases aligning to TRBD2. In germline, CDR1 is WNHNN, CDR2 SYGVQD (reference sequence). The CDR3 runs to 15 residues. The J segment lost 7 bases and the V segment lost 4 bases, leaving 5 bases of the junction unmatched. CDR3 region: CASSASGGARNEQFF. The CDR3 DNA follows: TGCGCCAGCAGTGCTAGCGGGGGGGCCCGAAATGAGCAGTTCTTC.